This TCR beta chain emerged from a study of blood T cell repertoires in COVID-19. The CDR3 loop spans 15 amino acids. CDR1 and CDR2 (germline): SGHDT, YYEEEE. V dropped 3 bases and J dropped 6 bases, with 13 bases sitting between them. Data came from immunoSEQ multiplex PCR; TCRdb stores just in-frame clones and leaves some out. The sample lists about 120,000 clones; roughly 76% were seen once. The TCR originated in a human donor in a cohort sampled during active COVID-19. Sequencing used peripheral blood. The chain combines TRBV5-6 with TRBJ1-6; D call uncertain. This CDR3 is CASSSPAGLNSPLHF. For the CDR3, the DNA is TGTGCCAGCAGCTCCCCCGCGGGCCTTAATTCACCCCTCCACTTT.